This is a list of T cell receptor beta chains from one sample in a study of naive and memory T cell subsets. From the UMI-ligation and nested PCR reads, TCRdb called clonotypes with MiXCR, one entry per CDR3 protein. The sample yields more than 6,000 distinct CDR3 sequences, under 30% seen once. What was sequenced was CD8+ TEMRA cells from blood. These receptors originate from a human donor in good health. The CDR3 runs from the conserved cysteine through the conserved F or W. A D gene is named only where the DNA matches it firmly. Clone size is shown for a subset of rows, as once, few, many or a class of expanded clone.

size: few; J: TRBJ2-5; D: TRBD1; V: TRBV6-2/TRBV6-3; CDR3: CASTSWDRVGETQYF; DNA: TGTGCCAGCACCTCTTGGGACAGGGTCGGCGAGACCCAGTACTTC
size: -; J: TRBJ2-1; D: -; V: TRBV28; CDR3: CASSLARASYNEQFF; DNA: TGTGCCAGCTCCCTGGCCAGGGCTTCCTACAATGAGCAGTTCTTC
size: many; J: TRBJ1-3; D: -; V: TRBV13; CDR3: CASSRRQALFCSGNTIYF; DNA: TGTGCCAGCAGCCGCCGACAGGCCCTGTTCTGCTCTGGAAACACCATATATTTT
size: many; J: TRBJ1-6; D: -; V: TRBV4-3; CDR3: CASSQAAGDNSPLHF; DNA: TGCGCCAGCAGCCAGGCCGCGGGGGATAATTCACCCCTCCACTTT
size: many; J: TRBJ1-1; D: -; V: TRBV6-2/TRBV6-3; CDR3: CASRKPPGGTEAFF; DNA: TGTGCCAGCAGGAAACCTCCTGGGGGTACTGAAGCTTTCTTT
size: -; J: TRBJ1-5; D: -; V: TRBV28; CDR3: CASSLPPYDSNQPHHF; DNA: TGTGCCAGCAGTTTGCCCCCGTACGATAGCAATCAGCCCCATCATTTT
size: -; J: TRBJ2-7; D: TRBD2; V: TRBV7-9; CDR3: CASSLYLAGVDEQYF; DNA: TGTGCCAGCAGCTTGTACTTAGCGGGAGTAGACGAGCAGTACTTC
size: few; J: TRBJ2-7; D: -; V: TRBV10-3; CDR3: CAIRRDDTYEQYF; DNA: TGTGCCATCAGGCGGGACGACACCTACGAGCAGTACTTC
size: -; J: TRBJ1-1; D: -; V: TRBV4-1; CDR3: CASSHEGGRETEAFF; DNA: TGCGCCAGCAGCCACGAAGGAGGGCGGGAGACTGAAGCTTTCTTT
size: few; J: TRBJ2-1; D: TRBD1; V: TRBV12-3/TRBV12-4; CDR3: CASSPYLRDSYNEQFF; DNA: TGTGCCAGCAGTCCCTACCTACGGGACAGCTACAATGAGCAGTTCTTC
size: few; J: TRBJ2-1; D: -; V: TRBV7-9; CDR3: CASGEEVEQFF; DNA: TGTGCCAGCGGCGAGGAAGTCGAGCAGTTCTTC
size: -; J: TRBJ2-1; D: TRBD2; V: TRBV18; CDR3: CASSPITSGLYNEQFF; DNA: TGTGCCAGCTCACCTATAACTAGCGGGCTTTACAATGAGCAGTTCTTC
size: few; J: TRBJ1-1; D: TRBD1; V: TRBV29-1; CDR3: CSGDRGPTEAFF; DNA: TGCAGCGGGGACAGGGGGCCGACTGAAGCTTTCTTT
size: -; J: TRBJ2-2; D: -; V: TRBV13; CDR3: CASSPTRQDGELFF; DNA: TGTGCCAGCAGCCCCACCCGACAGGACGGGGAGCTGTTTTTT
size: -; J: TRBJ2-1; D: -; V: TRBV2; CDR3: CASSEAGDRYNEQFF; DNA: TGTGCCAGCAGTGAAGCGGGAGACCGCTACAATGAGCAGTTCTTC
size: -; J: TRBJ2-1; D: TRBD2; V: TRBV11-3; CDR3: CASSSWGAGGRVSYNEQFF; DNA: TGTGCCAGCAGCTCTTGGGGCGCGGGAGGCCGTGTGTCCTACAATGAGCAGTTCTTC
size: few; J: TRBJ1-1; D: -; V: TRBV7-9; CDR3: CASSLARETEAFF; DNA: TGTGCCAGCAGCTTAGCGCGGGAGACTGAAGCTTTCTTT
size: few; J: TRBJ1-1; D: TRBD1; V: TRBV7-9; CDR3: CASSWTGTGDTEAFF; DNA: TGTGCCAGCAGCTGGACAGGGACAGGGGACACTGAAGCTTTCTTT
size: -; J: TRBJ2-3; D: -; V: TRBV18; CDR3: CASSTGVGTDTQYF; DNA: TGTGCCAGCTCAACGGGAGTCGGGACAGATACGCAGTATTTT
size: -; J: TRBJ1-2; D: -; V: TRBV20-1; CDR3: CSASYFGYGYTF; DNA: TGCAGTGCTAGTTATTTCGGTTATGGCTACACCTTC
size: -; J: TRBJ2-7; D: TRBD2; V: TRBV27; CDR3: CASRPRLAGVYEQYF; DNA: TGTGCCAGCAGGCCCAGACTAGCGGGGGTCTACGAGCAGTACTTC
size: -; J: TRBJ1-2; D: TRBD1; V: TRBV16; CDR3: CASSPGGAGGYTF; DNA: TGTGCCAGCAGCCCAGGGGGCGCGGGAGGCTACACCTTC
size: few; J: TRBJ2-7; D: -; V: TRBV7-2; CDR3: CASSPYLSSYEQYF; DNA: TGTGCCAGCAGCCCTTACCTTAGCTCCTACGAGCAGTACTTC
size: -; J: TRBJ1-2; D: -; V: TRBV11-2; CDR3: CASSLDSYGYTF; DNA: TGTGCCAGCAGCTTGGACTCCTATGGCTACACCTTC
size: -; J: TRBJ2-5; D: TRBD1; V: TRBV11-2; CDR3: CASSYPTGGAETQYF; DNA: TGTGCCAGCAGCTACCCGACAGGGGGAGCGGAGACCCAGTACTTC
size: few; J: TRBJ2-2; D: -; V: TRBV2; CDR3: CAFTGPTTGELFF; DNA: TGTGCCTTTACCGGCCCTACCACCGGGGAGCTGTTTTTT
size: -; J: TRBJ2-7; D: -; V: TRBV29-1; CDR3: CSVGTGYPLWEQYF; DNA: TGCAGCGTTGGGACGGGCTACCCCCTCTGGGAGCAGTACTTC
size: -; J: TRBJ2-1; D: TRBD2; V: TRBV12-3/TRBV12-4; CDR3: CASSLIGGRYYNEQFF; DNA: TGTGCCAGCAGTTTAATCGGCGGGAGGTACTACAATGAGCAGTTCTTC
size: -; J: TRBJ2-3; D: -; V: TRBV4-2; CDR3: CASSLNPDPDTQYF; DNA: TGTGCCAGCAGCTTAAACCCTGATCCAGATACGCAGTATTTT
size: -; J: TRBJ2-6; D: -; V: TRBV11-1; CDR3: CASSLSPGREDFAGANVLTF; DNA: TGTGCCAGCAGCTTAAGCCCGGGCAGGGAGGACTTCGCTGGGGCCAACGTCCTGACTTTC
size: medium-sized; J: TRBJ2-7; D: -; V: TRBV20-1; CDR3: CSATSLGHLDTYEQYF; DNA: TGCAGTGCTACAAGCCTAGGACATCTAGATACCTACGAGCAGTACTTC
size: -; J: TRBJ2-1; D: -; V: TRBV20-1; CDR3: CSARELASSYNEQFF; DNA: TGCAGTGCTAGAGAACTCGCGAGCTCCTACAATGAGCAGTTCTTC
size: -; J: TRBJ2-1; D: -; V: TRBV4-2; CDR3: CASSQREIHEQFF; DNA: TGTGCCAGCAGCCAGCGGGAAATCCATGAGCAGTTCTTC
size: few; J: TRBJ2-7; D: TRBD1; V: TRBV5-6; CDR3: CASRKDREYEQYF; DNA: TGTGCCAGCAGGAAGGACAGGGAATACGAGCAGTACTTC
size: -; J: TRBJ2-7; D: TRBD2; V: TRBV7-9; CDR3: CASSAPSGGDEQYF; DNA: TGTGCCAGCAGCGCTCCGAGCGGGGGCGACGAGCAGTACTTC
size: once; J: TRBJ2-1; D: -; V: TRBV2; CDR3: CASSGWRASYNEQFF; DNA: TGTGCCAGCAGTGGGTGGCGGGCGTCCTACAATGAGCAGTTCTTC
size: -; J: TRBJ1-3; D: -; V: TRBV10-3; CDR3: CAISDAFGEGTIYF; DNA: TGTGCCATCTCGGACGCGTTTGGGGAGGGCACCATATATTTT
size: many; J: TRBJ1-2; D: -; V: TRBV28; CDR3: CASTLLLWDTNYGYTF; DNA: TGTGCCAGCACCCTTCTCCTCTGGGACACCAACTATGGCTACACCTTC
size: few; J: TRBJ2-3; D: -; V: TRBV27; CDR3: CASSPLLGTDRDTQYF; DNA: TGTGCCAGCAGTCCGTTATTGGGGACGGATCGAGATACGCAGTATTTT
size: once; J: TRBJ2-7; D: -; V: TRBV5-5; CDR3: CASSLAAGTYEQYF; DNA: TGTGCCAGCAGCTTGGCGGCGGGGACCTACGAGCAGTACTTC
size: -; J: TRBJ2-7; D: TRBD1; V: TRBV27; CDR3: CASSYGTDYYEQYF; DNA: TGTGCCAGCAGTTACGGGACAGACTATTACGAGCAGTACTTC
size: -; J: TRBJ1-5; D: -; V: TRBV6-2/TRBV6-3; CDR3: CASSYGIANQPQHF; DNA: TGTGCCAGCAGTTACGGGATTGCAAATCAGCCCCAGCATTTT
size: -; J: TRBJ2-3; D: -; V: TRBV19; CDR3: CASSVATDTQYF; DNA: TGTGCCAGTAGTGTAGCCACAGATACGCAGTATTTT
size: few; J: TRBJ1-1; D: -; V: TRBV10-3; CDR3: CAIRGQPNTEAFF; DNA: TGTGCCATCAGAGGACAGCCGAACACTGAAGCTTTCTTT
size: -; J: TRBJ2-3; D: -; V: TRBV3-1; CDR3: CASSHRGPSTDTQYF; DNA: TGTGCCAGCAGCCATCGGGGTCCAAGCACAGATACGCAGTATTTT
size: -; J: TRBJ2-3; D: -; V: TRBV15; CDR3: CATSRDTSWASQEHTQYF; DNA: TGTGCCACCAGCAGAGATACATCCTGGGCTAGTCAAGAACATACGCAGTATTTT
size: -; J: TRBJ1-4; D: -; V: TRBV15; CDR3: CATSEGYNEKLFF; DNA: TGTGCCACCTCCGAGGGCTATAATGAAAAACTGTTTTTT
size: few; J: TRBJ1-1; D: -; V: TRBV20-1; CDR3: CSAQDEGITEAFF; DNA: TGCAGTGCTCAGGATGAGGGGATCACTGAAGCTTTCTTT
size: -; J: TRBJ1-2; D: TRBD1; V: TRBV29-1; CDR3: CSVPSWTGDGYTF; DNA: TGCAGCGTTCCTTCCTGGACAGGGGATGGCTACACCTTC
size: few; J: TRBJ2-5; D: -; V: TRBV27; CDR3: CASSPEPTLGETQYF; DNA: TGTGCCAGCAGTCCCGAACCCACGCTGGGGGAGACCCAGTACTTC
size: medium-sized; J: TRBJ2-2; D: -; V: TRBV6-6; CDR3: CASSYSNTGELFF; DNA: TGTGCCAGCAGTTACTCGAACACCGGGGAGCTGTTTTTT